This passage covers 20 T cell receptor beta chains from one sample sequenced in a study of shared clonotypes between healthy human individuals (TCRdb year 2020). Library preparation used the immunoSEQ multiplex PCR assay. TCRdb took this table from immuneACCESS and kept in-frame rearrangements with V and J called. Such tables lack part of the clones; where checked against another copy, unresolved V genes explain under half of the gap, and the rest is unexplained. A total of more than 1,200,000 clones appear in this sample, 97% to 99% of them only once. Under 0.45% of the sample goes to the ten largest clones. The sequencing sample was made of naive CD4+ T cells sorted from blood. Interpreted using the paper, the cell subset or site label stands for: CD45RA+ positively selected. All receptors come from a man younger than 40 in good health.

The rearrangement uses TRBV2 and TRBJ2-1, with TRBD2 identical over 9 bases. With 7 bases clipped from V and 5 bases from J, the junction kept 9 bases outside the gene matches. Germline values: CDR1 SNHLY, CDR2 FYNNEI. This CDR3 contains 15 residues. In DNA, the CDR3 is TGTGCCAGCACAGAAACTAGCGGGCCGAACAATGAGCAGTTCTTC. Its translation: CASTETSGPNNEQFF.

About this clone itself: Other DNA sequences in the same sample also yield this CDR3. The rearrangement uses TRBV20-1 and TRBJ2-7; D not resolved. CDR1 is DFQATT, CDR2 SNEGSKA, per germline (reference sequence). The CDR3 totals 9 residues. Trimming took off 3 bases at V and 4 bases at J, with 1 base between the two ends. The CDR3: CSASYEQYF. The CDR3 DNA is TGCAGTGCTAGTTACGAGCAGTACTTC.

The V gene is TRBV5-5, the J gene TRBJ2-3; D might be TRBD2 (5 bases). V was shortened by 3 bases and J by 5 bases, with 16 bases between the two germline ends. The CDR3 sequence is 15 residues long. Germline V gives CDR1 SGHKS, CDR2 YYEKEE (reference sequence). The CDR3 region is CASSWEQALRDTQYF. CDR3 DNA sequence: TGTGCCAGCAGCTGGGAGCAGGCCCTTCGAGATACGCAGTATTTT.

The CDR3, as DNA: TGTGCCAGCAGTGAAGCCTTGACAGAAAAGGGGTCGGCTTTCTTT. This sequence encodes CASSEALTEKGSAFF. The chain employs TRBV6-1 and TRBJ1-1; TRBD1 is a possible D gene (5 bases). This CDR3 spans 15 amino acids. V lost 0 bases to trimming and J lost 11 bases, with 19 bases between them. CDR1 and CDR2 (germline): MNHNS, SASEGT.

The gene calls are TRBV18 and TRBJ1-5, with 8 positions matching TRBD1. The germline V gene encodes CDR1 KGHSH and CDR2 LQKENI. The CDR3 sequence is 14 residues long. V was pared by 3 bases and J by 7 bases, with 5 bases of the junction left unmatched. CDR3 region: CASSPSQGAQPQHF. CDR3 nucleotides: TGTGCCAGCTCACCTTCGCAGGGGGCGCAGCCCCAGCATTTT.

V gene TRBV28 combines with J gene TRBJ1-1; D unresolved. V gave up 2 bases and J gave up 4 bases, with 8 bases separating them. The CDR3 spans 13 residues. From germline, CDR1 is MDHEN and CDR2 SYDVKM. The chain's CDR3 is CASSLGGLTEAFF. In DNA form, the CDR3 reads TGTGCCAGCAGTTTAGGAGGGCTCACTGAAGCTTTCTTT.

The rearrangement joins TRBV5-8 to TRBJ2-7; no clear D gene. The CDR3 consists of 12 residues. V was pared by 4 bases and J by 3 bases, with 8 bases between. Germline-derived CDR1 and CDR2 are SGHTS and YDEGEE. CDR3 amino acids: CASSVGDYEQYF. DNA of the CDR3: TGTGCCAGCAGCGTAGGAGACTACGAGCAGTACTTC.

Only one count was recorded for this clone. CDR3 protein: CASSAGLAGRWETQYF. CDR3 sequence (DNA): TGTGCCAGCAGCGCCGGACTAGCGGGAAGGTGGGAGACCCAGTACTTC. This chain uses TRBV9 with TRBJ2-5; 12 nucleotides line up with TRBD2. V was pared by 3 bases and J by 5 bases, with 8 bases of the junction left unmatched. Per the germline V gene, CDR1 is SGDLS and CDR2 is YYNGEE. This CDR3 is 16 amino acids long.

The chain links TRBV6-1 to TRBJ1-4; 11 bases line up with TRBD1. The J segment lost 8 bases and the V segment lost 6 bases, leaving 8 bases of the junction unmatched. CDR3 length equals 15 residues. The germline V gene has CDR1 MNHNS and CDR2 SASEGT. Written as DNA, the CDR3 is TGTGCCAGCAGCGAACCGGACAGGGGGCTCGAAAAACTGTTTTTT. Protein: CASSEPDRGLEKLFF.

This chain connects TRBV15 to TRBJ1-1; D unclear. Trimming pared 0 bases from V and 2 bases from J, leaving 10 bases between. The V gene's germline CDR1 is LNHNV and CDR2 YYDKDF (reference sequence). This CDR3 comprises 15 residues. In DNA, the CDR3 is TGTGCCACCAGCAGAGAGGGCGTAAAAAACACTGAAGCTTTCTTT. It encodes CATSREGVKNTEAFF.

The chain uses TRBV30 and TRBJ2-3; D not certain. CDR3 length: 11 residues. The V end was cut by 2 bases, the J end by 5 bases, with 5 bases between. The germline V gene has CDR1 GTSNPN and CDR2 SVGIG (reference sequence). The CDR3 loop reads CAWSRGDTQYF. CDR3 bases: TGTGCCTGGAGTAGAGGAGATACGCAGTATTTT.

The rearrangement uses TRBV5-4 and TRBJ2-1; 8 bases line up with TRBD2. Germline V gene data show CDR1 as SGHNT and CDR2 as YYREEE (reference sequence). There are 18 residues in the CDR3. V lost 4 bases and J lost 4; bases outside the gene matches: 16. The CDR3 is CASSTRGGGQTTYNEQFF. CDR3 nucleotides: TGTGCCAGCAGCACCCGGGGGGGCGGGCAAACTACATACAATGAGCAGTTCTTC.

V is TRBV28 and J is TRBJ1-4; D not resolved. Germline lookup yields CDR1 MDHEN and CDR2 SYDVKM. The CDR3 has 13 residues. V lost 2 bases and J 3 bases, leaving 4 bases between the germline ends. The CDR3 region has the DNA TGTGCCAGCAGTTTACGGGCTAATGAAAAACTGTTTTTT. Its translation is CASSLRANEKLFF.

The chain recombines TRBV18 with TRBJ2-7, with 7 bases fitting TRBD2. Losses at the gene ends were 8 bases for V and 4 bases for J; bases not matched to a gene: 8. This CDR3 has 13 amino acids. From germline, CDR1 is KGHSH and CDR2 LQKENI. The CDR3: CASVKGLIYEQYF. Written as DNA, the CDR3 is TGTGCCAGCGTAAAGGGACTAATTTACGAGCAGTACTTC.

V usage is TRBV7-8 and J usage is TRBJ2-1; 7 bases align to TRBD2. The CDR3 length is 15 residues. Germline V gene lookup returns CDR1 SGHVS and CDR2 FQNEAQ. J lost 9 bases, V lost 1 base, and 9 bases had no gene match. The CDR3 sequence: CASSLVRAGDGEQFF. Here the CDR3 DNA reads TGTGCCAGCAGCTTAGTCCGGGCGGGAGATGGTGAGCAGTTCTTC.

This chain links TRBV13 with TRBJ1-3; 7 bases line up with TRBD1. The CDR3 spans 24 residues. Per the germline V gene, CDR1 is PRHDT and CDR2 is FYEKMQ (reference sequence). Trimming cost V 2 bases and J 3 bases; bases outside gene matches: 31. CDR3 residues: CASSLRPSLSQTRTGAPFGNTIYF. The CDR3 DNA reads as TGTGCCAGCAGCTTACGCCCATCCCTCTCCCAAACCAGGACAGGCGCACCCTTTGGAAACACCATATATTTT.

V and J are TRBV29-1 and TRBJ2-5; possibly TRBD2 for D (7 bases). Germline CDR1 reads SQVTM; CDR2 reads ANQGSEA. V lost 4 bases and J 4 bases, leaving 16 bases between the germline ends. This CDR3 contains 14 residues. CDR3 amino acids: CSVGGGTDRETQYF. The CDR3 region has the DNA TGCAGCGTTGGGGGGGGCACTGACCGAGAGACCCAGTACTTC.

The chain combines TRBV19 with TRBJ2-7, with D maybe TRBD2 (6 bases). The germline V gene has CDR1 LNHDA and CDR2 SQIVND (reference sequence). The CDR3 extends over 14 amino acids. Between the trimmed V and J ends, which lost 5 bases and 7 bases, there was a span of 18 bases. DNA of the CDR3: TGTGCCAGTAGTCCGGGGACGGTCCGGGGGGAGCAGTACTTC. Encoded protein: CASSPGTVRGEQYF.

This sequence joins TRBV10-3 and TRBJ2-1, with 13 bases fitting TRBD2. CDR1 is ENHRY and CDR2 is SYGVKD in the germline V gene. V was pared by 10 bases and J by 5 bases, with 11 bases of the junction left unmatched. The CDR3 has 16 residues. This chain's CDR3 is CASAGTSGKRDNEQFF. DNA for the CDR3: TGTGCCAGTGCGGGGACTAGCGGGAAAAGGGACAATGAGCAGTTCTTC.

The chain employs TRBV20-1 and TRBJ1-2, with 9 nucleotides matching TRBD1. The CDR3 runs 11 residues. Germline values: CDR1 DFQATT, CDR2 SNEGSKA (reference sequence). The CDR3 is CGTGSYYGYTF. The CDR3 DNA sequence: TGCGGGACAGGGTCATACTATGGCTACACCTTC.